Listed here is a single T cell receptor (beta chain). Its antigen is not identified. V trimming: 3 bases; J trimming: 5 bases; junction bases outside the gene matches: 5. The length of the CDR3 is 14 residues. CDR1 and CDR2 from the germline V gene are SEHNR and FQNEAQ (reference sequence). This entry comes from a study of T cell responses to AZD1222 COVID-19 vaccine. Findings and limits, study-wide: Variant regions that are unmutated are reportedly the target of nearly half of spike-specific TCRs.

TCRdb's copy holds only in-frame clones and misses some; the assay was immunoSEQ multiplex PCR. The sample includes some 73,000 clones, 89% seen only once; the top ten take approximately 8.6%. The material sequenced was peripheral blood, taken 28 days after the second AZD1222 dose. The TCR sequence derives from an adult who received the AZD1222 COVID-19 vaccine. The gene calls are TRBV7-9 and TRBJ2-7; 9 bases are a match to TRBD1. CDR3 in DNA: TGTGCCAGCAGCTTTACGGGACAGGGCCACGAGCAGTACTTC. Translating it yields CASSFTGQGHEQYF.